This T cell receptor (beta chain) was observed in a study of blood T cell repertoires in COVID-19 (dated by TCRdb to 2019 to 2021). With respect to the entire study: The collaborator samples originated in the United States, Italy and Spain and spanned the acute and convalescent phases of COVID-19. The material from the prospective study consisted of cDNA or gDNA derived from T cells, B-cell-depleted T cells, or PBMCs. Deeply sampled blood TCRbeta repertoires from subjects exposed to, actively infected with, or recovered from COVID-19 were included in the dataset. The samples were drawn from two sources: the first 160 participants of the ongoing ImmuneRACE study, and fewer than 1,500 subjects contributed by 6 global collaborators. The repertoires were released in a freely available public database meant as a resource for research on the immune response to SARS-CoV-2. Where available, HLA class I and class II types were taken from metadata supplied by the sample provider and were not determined by assay-based typing. A de-identified subject ID, COVID-19 status, age in years and sex were almost always included in the sample metadata. Here is what the overall study found, with its caveats: The quantity of clinical and demographic metadata differed by source and by participant and was supplied without curation.

At one collaborating source in Seattle, patients were enrolled during active infection and were followed longitudinally through the course of disease. Whole blood was collected in K2EDTA tubes by collaborating institutions according to the institutions' own protocols. For TCRbeta analysis, collaborator samples were shipped as frozen whole blood, as isolated PBMCs, or as DNA extracted from either sample type. From its cysteine to its phenylalanine, the CDR3 spans 15 amino acids. Just CDR3 DNA is preserved here, 45 bases in frame from base 1. CDR1 and CDR2, per the germline V gene (reference sequence), are SSHAT and FNYEAQ. To note about this clone: Its binding antigen is unknown. Germline and junction disagree at one end, which may indicate a read error.

TCRbeta CDR3 regions were amplified from genomic DNA by means of the immunoSEQ Assay, a bias-controlled multiplex PCR. The authors' pipeline ran thus. Nucleated cell counts per sample were estimated from amplification of reference gene primers within the assay. Sequence reads were collapsed and filtered to measure the absolute abundance of every unique TCRbeta CDR3 rearrangement. Productive Simpson clonality was computed per sample as the square root of Simpson's diversity index over productive rearrangements. TCRdb stores this immuneACCESS table with in-frame sequences only. Part of the clones is absent; in the studies checked, under half of the shortfall reflects unresolved V genes, and no reason is known for the rest. The V and J calls and clone size were taken over from that table, and D and trimming were inferred from the DNA. The sample includes 150,000 to 200,000 clones, with under 95% observed a single time. The ten biggest clones cover almost 5% of the sample.

The TCR comes from a man aged 18 to 35 with COVID-19, enrolled during active disease. The source material was peripheral blood. The chain was built from TRBV7-7 and TRBJ2-2; TRBD1 lines up with 9 middle nucleotides. The DNA sequence is as follows: TGTGCTAGCAGCTCCGGGACAGGGACCACCGGGGAGCTGTTTTTT. It specifies CASSSGTGTTGELFF.